Below, 20 T cell receptor beta chains from the same sample are listed, as sequenced in a study of blood T cell repertoires in COVID-19. Here immunoSEQ multiplex PCR was the method, and the copy in TCRdb shows in-frame clones only, minus some. The data contain 230,000 or so clones, roughly 89% of them seen just once; the ten biggest clones take up roughly 4.5%. The specimen was peripheral blood. The source of these receptors is a woman between 35 and 50 years old who had recovered from COVID-19.

The V and J genes are TRBV5-1 and TRBJ2-5, with D possibly TRBD2 on 7 matching bases. V was pared by 4 bases and J by 4 bases, with 17 bases between. The CDR3 loop spans 15 amino acids. CDR1 and CDR2 (germline): SGHRS, YFSETQ. CDR3 amino acids: CASSPKGGGRETQYF. The CDR3, as DNA: TGCGCCAGCAGCCCGAAGGGGGGGGGCAGAGAGACCCAGTACTTC.

This chain connects TRBV3-1 (or the pseudogene TRBV3-2) to TRBJ2-3; D remains ambiguous. Germline V gene lookup returns CDR1 LGHDT and CDR2 YNNKEL (reference sequence). V was trimmed by 0 bases and J by 10 bases, leaving 14 bases between them. The CDR3 has 14 residues. The CDR3 DNA reads as TGTGCCAGCAGCCAAGATCGGGTCTCCTTGTCGCAGTATTTT. Its protein is CASSQDRVSLSQYF.

The V call is TRBV23-1, the J call TRBJ1-6; 7 bases are a match to TRBD1. TRBV23-1 counts as an open reading frame of uncertain function. This CDR3 comprises 14 residues. With 8 bases clipped from V and 8 bases from J, the junction kept 9 bases outside the gene matches. The CDR3 nucleotides read TGCGCCAGCGATCCGCGGGACAGCTATTCACCCCTCCACTTT. Its translation is CASDPRDSYSPLHF.

The genes are TRBV6-1 and TRBJ2-5, with TRBD1 matching 10 bases. The CDR3 has 16 amino acids. The germline CDR1 and CDR2 sequences are MNHNS and SASEGT. J was trimmed by 5 bases and V by 4 bases; bases with no gene match: 10. The CDR3 sequence is CASSATGTGVFETQYF. The CDR3 DNA reads TGTGCCAGCAGTGCGACCGGGACAGGGGTTTTTGAGACCCAGTACTTC.

The J gene is TRBJ2-1, the V gene TRBV5-5; D is possibly TRBD2 (5 bases). There are 15 residues in the CDR3. V was pared by 0 bases and J by 11 bases, with 18 bases between. Per the germline V gene, CDR1 is SGHKS and CDR2 is YYEKEE (reference sequence). The CDR3 sequence: CASSLEWLAETKQFF. The CDR3, as DNA: TGTGCCAGCAGCTTGGAGTGGTTGGCAGAGACTAAGCAGTTCTTC.

This chain links TRBV4-3 with TRBJ2-5; TRBD1 is a possible D gene (5 bases). Germline values: CDR1 LGHNA, CDR2 YSLEER. Trimming took off 0 bases at V and 7 bases at J, with 12 bases between the two ends. This CDR3 comprises 14 residues. The CDR3, as DNA: TGCGCCAGCAGCCAAGATGAAGGGGTGGCGACCCAGTACTTC. This codes for CASSQDEGVATQYF.

The chain recombines TRBV25-1 with TRBJ1-6; 10 positions match TRBD1. J was trimmed by 11 bases and V by 1 base; bases with no gene match: 8. The CDR3 totals 16 residues. The germline gives CDR1 MGHDK, CDR2 SYGVNS. In nucleotides, the CDR3 is TGTGCCAGCAGTGAATCACGGGACAGGGGTGGACCACCCCTCCACTTT. This gives the protein CASSESRDRGGPPLHF.

The chain uses TRBV28 and TRBJ1-1, with a weak D call TRBD1 (6 bases). There are 15 residues in the CDR3. Trimming took 5 bases from V and 0 from J, leaving 13 bases between them. The germline CDR1 and CDR2 sequences are MDHEN and SYDVKM. The DNA of the CDR3 is TGTGCCAGCAGTCCAGACAGGAACCTGAACACTGAAGCTTTCTTT. Protein product: CASSPDRNLNTEAFF.

This clone has just a few counts. The rearrangement joins TRBV27 to TRBJ2-1; 11 bases are a match to TRBD2. Germline CDR1 MNHEY, CDR2 SMNVEV (reference sequence). The J segment lost 0 bases and the V segment lost 1 base, leaving 2 bases of the junction unmatched. This CDR3 region has 17 residues. The CDR3 coding sequence is TGTGCCAGCAGTTTATACCTAGCGGGAGGCTCCTACAATGAGCAGTTCTTC. Translation: CASSLYLAGGSYNEQFF.

The V gene is TRBV5-4, the J gene TRBJ2-2; 8 bases fit TRBD1. Unmatched junction bases numbered 6, after V lost 4 bases and J lost 4 bases. CDR3 size: 15 residues. Germline V gives CDR1 SGHNT, CDR2 YYREEE (reference sequence). CDR3 bases: TGTGCCAGCAGCCTAAGACAGGGGCGCACCGGGGAGCTGTTTTTT. Translated, it gives CASSLRQGRTGELFF.

This chain connects TRBV9 to TRBJ1-1, with D unresolved. Germline-derived CDR1 and CDR2 are SGDLS and YYNGEE. V lost 4 bases, J lost 1 base, and 11 bases lay in between. The CDR3 totals 14 residues. CDR3 DNA sequence: TGTGCCAGCAGCTCAACCACAGAGAACACTGAAGCTTTCTTT. Encoded protein: CASSSTTENTEAFF.

This clone was counted only a few times. The rearrangement joins TRBV10-3 to TRBJ1-1, with TRBD1 matching over 9 bases. This CDR3 is built from 14 residues. The germline V gene has CDR1 ENHRY and CDR2 SYGVKD. V trimming: 4 bases; J trimming: 4 bases; junction bases outside the gene matches: 4. DNA for the CDR3: TGTGCCATCAGTGGATTGGACAGGGGCACTGAAGCTTTCTTT. This sequence encodes CAISGLDRGTEAFF.

The chain joins TRBV9 to TRBJ1-1, with D unresolved. The germline gives CDR1 SGDLS, CDR2 YYNGEE. CDR3 size: 14 residues. The V end lost 4 bases, the J end lost 1 base, and 11 bases lay between the germline ends. This chain's CDR3 is CASSPHTKNTEAFF. Here the CDR3 DNA reads TGTGCCAGCAGCCCACATACTAAGAACACTGAAGCTTTCTTT.

This chain connects TRBV6-5 to TRBJ1-1; TRBD1 might be the D (5 bases). The V gene lost 7 bases and the J gene lost 1 base, with 13 bases spanning the gap. CDR1 MNHEY and CDR2 SVGAGI come from the germline V gene. The CDR3 extends over 14 amino acids. CDR3 sequence (DNA): TGTGCCAGCACCCTAGGGAGGGGGAACACTGAAGCTTTCTTT. It encodes CASTLGRGNTEAFF.

This clone has just one count. DNA for the CDR3: TGTGCCAGCAGGGGGACAGGTATAAGTCTCAAAGCTTTCTTT. Its translation is CASRGTGISLKAFF. The chain links TRBV28 to TRBJ1-1; 8 bases line up with TRBD1. CDR3 length: 14 amino acids. The germline gives CDR1 MDHEN, CDR2 SYDVKM. The V segment lost 6 bases and the J segment 9 bases; nucleotides outside the gene matches: 12.

The J gene is TRBJ2-1, the V gene TRBV7-8, with TRBD2 matching 8 bases. The CDR3 is made up of 17 amino acids. Germline lookup yields CDR1 SGHVS and CDR2 FQNEAQ. V lost 5 bases and J lost 2; bases outside the gene matches: 11. The CDR3 DNA reads as TGTGCCAGCAGCCCCGGAGGCCTAGCGGGCCCCTACAATGAGCAGTTCTTC. It codes for CASSPGGLAGPYNEQFF.

The chain carries TRBV11-2 and TRBJ1-2; D may be TRBD1 (6 bases). Germline V lookup: CDR1 SGHAT, CDR2 FQNNGV. There are 14 residues in the CDR3. V was cut by 4 bases and J by 5 bases, with 14 bases left in between. The CDR3 coding sequence is TGTGCCAGCAGCTATCGACAGGCGGCTTATGGCTACACCTTC. It specifies CASSYRQAAYGYTF.

This clone showed up just once. The chain is built from TRBV3-1 (or the pseudogene TRBV3-2) and TRBJ2-4, with unresolved D. V lost 1 base to trimming and J lost 6 bases, with 10 bases between them. Germline CDR1 LGHDT, CDR2 YNNKEL (reference sequence). The CDR3 has 14 residues. CDR3 sequence: CASSQGLERNIQYF. Written as DNA, the CDR3 is TGTGCCAGCAGCCAAGGGCTAGAGCGAAACATTCAGTACTTC.

The chain is built from TRBV6-5 and TRBJ1-1; D is undetermined. This CDR3 has 13 residues. V gave up 2 bases and J gave up 4 bases, with 8 bases separating them. Germline loops: CDR1 MNHEY, CDR2 SVGAGI. The CDR3 spells CASSYTSGTEAFF. CDR3 DNA: TGTGCCAGCAGTTACACCTCCGGCACTGAAGCTTTCTTT.

The chain recombines TRBV27 with TRBJ1-4; 8 positions match TRBD1. The germline gives CDR1 MNHEY, CDR2 SMNVEV (reference sequence). The V and J ends lost 10 bases and 7 bases, in that order; junction bases with no gene match: 5. The CDR3 is 12 residues long. For the CDR3, the DNA is TGTGCCACCGGACAGGGAGGTGAAAAACTGTTTTTT. This codes for CATGQGGEKLFF.